This T cell receptor (beta chain) stems from a study of OX40 agonist ivuxolimab in advanced cancers. Study-wide results and caveats: Also showing low normalized T-cell clonal expansion were some of the nonresponders.

This CDR3 is 12 amino acids long. CDR1 and CDR2 (germline): GTSNPN, SVGIG (reference sequence). Trimming cost V 3 bases and J 4 bases, with 9 bases left between them. TCRdb's copy holds only in-frame clones and misses some; the assay was immunoSEQ multiplex PCR. Of some 68,000 clones listed, approximately 89% are singletons. In regard to this clone: The antigen is not known.

This sequence was found in an adult with an advanced solid tumor such as melanoma, head and neck, liver or kidney cancer. The chain couples TRBV30 to TRBJ1-1; maybe TRBD1 (5 bases). Specimen: CD4+ or CD8+ T cells sorted from blood, collected in a trial of the OX40 agonist ivuxolimab. CDR3 nucleotide sequence: TGTGCCTGGAGAAGGGGTTTCACTGAAGCTTTCTTT. It encodes CAWRRGFTEAFF.